The 28 T cell receptor beta chains listed next were all sequenced from one sample in a study of a mutant IDH1 vaccine in newly diagnosed glioma. Time point reported: week 23, last vaccination. The content of each vaccine dose was 300 ug of mutant IDH1 20-mer peptide, and topical imiquimod accompanied it. The data were produced by immunoSEQ multiplex PCR, yet TCRdb's version contains in-frame clones alone and is incomplete. The table has approximately 62,000 clones, about 85% seen once; the top ten hold 4%. These receptors have no identified antigens. The sequenced sample was PBMCs, obtained from a glioma patient whose treatment included an IDH1 peptide vaccine. These receptors all stem from a man aged 25-45 years with glioma.

The chain recombines TRBV11-2 with TRBJ2-7; D remains unclear. V was cut by 2 bases and J by 1 base, with 9 bases left in between. The length of the CDR3 is 14 residues. The germline gives CDR1 SGHAT, CDR2 FQNNGV. CDR3 nucleotide sequence: TGTGCCAGCAGCTTAAACCCGGGTTCCTACGAGCAGTACTTC. It yields the protein CASSLNPGSYEQYF.

This clone appeared a single time. The V and J genes are TRBV2 and TRBJ2-2; a possible D gene is TRBD1 (6 bases). The CDR3 length is 14 residues. CDR1 is SNHLY and CDR2 is FYNNEI in the germline V gene. V lost 4 bases and J 5 bases, leaving 11 bases between the germline ends. CDR3 sequence reads: CASSVYGQTGELFF. CDR3 coding DNA: TGTGCCAGCAGTGTTTACGGACAGACCGGGGAGCTGTTTTTT.

This chain uses TRBV4-1 with TRBJ2-7; 10 nucleotides agree with TRBD1. Per germline, CDR1 MGHRA and CDR2 YSYEKL. Losses at the gene ends were 6 bases for V and 7 bases for J; bases not matched to a gene: 12. The CDR3 covers 15 residues. Here the CDR3 DNA reads TGCGCCAGCAGGCCACCCGGGACAGGGGAGCGGGAGCAGTACTTC. Its translation: CASRPPGTGEREQYF.

This clone has a handful of counts. The chain links TRBV7-2 to TRBJ1-2; 7 bases map to TRBD1. This CDR3 comprises 13 residues. Germline CDR1 reads SGHTA; CDR2 reads FQGNSA. The V segment lost 1 base and the J segment 8 bases; nucleotides outside the gene matches: 4. The CDR3 DNA follows: TGTGCCAGCAGCTTAGGACAGGGCTACGGCTACACCTTC. Protein: CASSLGQGYGYTF.

The chain carries TRBV2 and TRBJ2-4; D remains ambiguous. The CDR3 is made up of 13 amino acids. Germline values: CDR1 SNHLY, CDR2 FYNNEI. V was pared by 7 bases and J by 7 bases, with 14 bases between. The CDR3 bases are TGTGCCAGCACCTACATCAAAGGGAACATTCAGTACTTC. Its protein product is CASTYIKGNIQYF.

The rearrangement links TRBV5-1 to TRBJ1-6; 7 bases are shared with TRBD1. With V trimmed by 6 bases and J by 7 bases, 4 bases remained unmatched. CDR1 and CDR2 (germline): SGHRS, YFSETQ. This CDR3 contains 13 residues. The CDR3 region has the DNA TGCGCCAGCACCCGGGACAGAAATTCACCCCTCCACTTT. This codes for CASTRDRNSPLHF.

For the CDR3, the DNA is TGTGCCAGCAGCCCCCGCAGGGCGGGCTCCTACAATGAGCAGTTCTTC. Its protein is CASSPRRAGSYNEQFF. This sequence joins TRBV7-9 and TRBJ2-1; D tentatively fits TRBD1 or TRBD2 (5 bases each). The CDR3 is 16 amino acids. CDR1 and CDR2 from the germline V gene are SEHNR and FQNEAQ (reference sequence). Deletions cut 5 bases from V and 0 bases from J, with 14 bases between.

The chain employs TRBV7-2 and TRBJ2-3, with TRBD2 identical over 10 bases. J was trimmed by 7 bases and V by 0 bases; bases with no gene match: 13. CDR1 and CDR2 (germline): SGHTA, FQGNSA. The CDR3 is made up of 18 amino acids. The CDR3 is CASSLAQASGGLLNTQYF. In DNA, the CDR3 is TGTGCCAGCAGCTTAGCGCAGGCTAGCGGGGGCCTACTGAATACGCAGTATTTT.

The chain carries TRBV2 and TRBJ2-5; D may be TRBD1 (6 bases). This CDR3 region has 15 residues. Germline assignment: CDR1 SNHLY and CDR2 FYNNEI. V lost 8 bases and J 5 bases, leaving 21 bases between the germline ends. CDR3 sequence (DNA): TGTGCCAGCCAGGGGCCTCTAGGCGCCTCGGAGACCCAGTACTTC. Translating gives CASQGPLGASETQYF.

This rearrangement joins TRBV5-1 to TRBJ1-2; 8 nucleotides line up with TRBD1. The V segment lost 4 bases and the J segment 6 bases; nucleotides outside the gene matches: 8. This CDR3 region has 14 residues. Germline V gives CDR1 SGHRS, CDR2 YFSETQ. The chain's CDR3 is CASSQGRGLDGYTF. Written as DNA, the CDR3 is TGCGCCAGCAGCCAGGGCAGGGGGCTTGATGGCTACACCTTC. Drawing the rest from reference TRBV5-1 and TRBJ1-2, the complete variable domain is KAGVTQTPRYLIKTRGQQVTLSCSPISGHRSVSWYQQTPGQGLQFLFEYFSETQRNKGNFPGRFSGRQFSNSRSEMNVSTLELGDSALYLCASSQGRGLDGYTFGSGTRLTVV.

This chain uses TRBV27 with TRBJ1-2, with TRBD1 as a possible D gene (5 bases). Trimming removed 6 bases from V and 5 bases from J, with 25 bases in between. CDR1 MNHEY and CDR2 SMNVEV come from the germline V gene (reference sequence). The CDR3 loop spans 17 amino acids. The CDR3 coding sequence is TGTGCCAGCAGCCAAACTCGGGGGTCGGCTAGGACATATGGCTACACCTTC. It yields the protein CASSQTRGSARTYGYTF.

This chain joins TRBV5-4 and TRBJ2-3; possibly TRBD1 for D (7 bases). V shed 4 bases and J shed 1 base, with 13 bases lying between them. CDR1 and CDR2 from the germline V gene are SGHNT and YYREEE (reference sequence). The CDR3 is 15 amino acids. The CDR3 DNA is TGTGCCAGCAGCGGAGGGGGCTTTGGCACAGATACGCAGTATTTT. It is translated as CASSGGGFGTDTQYF. Full variable domain (missing parts from reference TRBV5-4 and TRBJ2-3): ETGVTQSPTHLIKTRGQQVTLRCSSQSGHNTVSWYQQALGQGPQFIFQYYREEENGRGNFPPRFSGLQFPNYSSELNVNALELDDSALYLCASSGGGFGTDTQYFGPGTRLTVL.

Worth noting for this clone: An end of the junction does not agree with germline; a read error may underlie this. This chain uses TRBV11-3 with TRBJ1-1, with 8 bases that match TRBD1. The germline CDR1 and CDR2 sequences are SGHNT and YENEEA. The CDR3 contains 13 residues. CDR3 in DNA: TGTGCCAGCAGCTTAGATTCCCAGGGGGCTCTTGACTTT. Translation gives CASSLDSQGALDF.

The rearrangement links TRBV4-1 to TRBJ2-3; the match to TRBD1 covers 7 bases. Germline trimming cut 4 bases from V and 2 bases from J; bases unmatched to any gene: 6. This CDR3 has 15 residues. Germline V gene data show CDR1 as MGHRA and CDR2 as YSYEKL. The CDR3 DNA reads TGCGCCAGCAGCCTGAGTACAGGGGACACAGATACGCAGTATTTT. The encoded protein is CASSLSTGDTDTQYF.

The chain has TRBV30 and TRBJ1-5; D may be TRBD1 (5 bases). V was cut by 5 bases and J by 1 base, with 18 bases left in between. The CDR3 has 16 residues. Germline lookup yields CDR1 GTSNPN and CDR2 SVGIG (reference sequence). CDR3 nucleotides: TGTGCCTGGGGAGAAACGGGGCTGTTAAGCAATCAGCCCCAGCATTTT. It translates to CAWGETGLLSNQPQHF.

This sequence joins TRBV28 and TRBJ1-2, with a weak D call TRBD1 (6 bases). Trimming took 0 bases from V and 4 from J, leaving 15 bases between them. The CDR3 is made up of 16 amino acids. Germline CDR1 MDHEN, CDR2 SYDVKM. CDR3 protein: CASSLWAIQGLYGYTF. CDR3 DNA: TGTGCCAGCAGTTTATGGGCTATCCAGGGGCTCTATGGCTACACCTTC.

The V call is TRBV27, the J call TRBJ2-7; D might be TRBD1 (5 bases). CDR1 MNHEY and CDR2 SMNVEV come from the germline V gene (reference sequence). V gave up 6 bases and J gave up 2 bases, with 11 bases separating them. CDR3 length equals 13 residues. Here the CDR3 DNA reads TGTGCCAGCAGGCAGGGAATTACCTACGAGCAGTACTTC. This translates into CASRQGITYEQYF.

V and J are TRBV5-1 and TRBJ1-1; possible D gene TRBD1, 6 bases. This CDR3 is built from 17 residues. Trimming left V 3 bases short and J 1 base short, with 19 bases between. The germline CDR1 and CDR2 sequences are SGHRS and YFSETQ. As DNA, the CDR3 is TGCGCCAGCAGCTCTTCTTACACACAGGGTCGGAACACTGAAGCTTTCTTT. It codes for CASSSSYTQGRNTEAFF.

This chain joins TRBV18 and TRBJ2-1, with D possibly being TRBD1 or TRBD2 (5 bases each). V lost 1 base, J lost 8 bases, and 9 bases lay in between. In germline, CDR1 is KGHSH, CDR2 LQKENI. The CDR3 loop spans 13 amino acids. The CDR3 reads CASSPQRDDEQFF. CDR3 nucleotide sequence: TGTGCCAGCTCACCACAGAGGGACGATGAGCAGTTCTTC.

The J gene is TRBJ2-2, the V gene TRBV2; D is undetermined. Trimming removed 6 bases from V and 5 bases from J, with 13 bases in between. This CDR3 comprises 14 residues. Germline V gene data show CDR1 as SNHLY and CDR2 as FYNNEI. CDR3 protein: CASRIALRTGELFF. CDR3 nucleotide sequence: TGTGCCAGCAGGATAGCTTTGAGAACCGGGGAGCTGTTTTTT.

CDR3 sequence (DNA): TGTGCCAGCACCCTCGACGGATCCTCCTACGAGCAGTACTTC. Translation gives CASTLDGSSYEQYF. The chain uses TRBV5-4 and TRBJ2-7; unclear D gene. V was clipped by 6 bases and J by 0 bases, with 13 bases between them. CDR3 length equals 14 residues. Germline V gives CDR1 SGHNT, CDR2 YYREEE (reference sequence).

J is TRBJ1-4 and V is TRBV5-5; TRBD1 aligns across 10 bases. This CDR3 contains 15 residues. Germline V CDR1 and CDR2: SGHKS, YYEKEE (reference sequence). V lost 5 bases and J lost 7; bases outside the gene matches: 8. The CDR3 reads CASRRGRDRGEKLFF. CDR3 nucleotide sequence: TGTGCCAGCAGAAGAGGGCGGGACAGGGGTGAAAAACTGTTTTTT.

The V call is TRBV9, the J call TRBJ1-1; TRBD1 matches 7 bases. The germline CDR1 and CDR2 sequences are SGDLS and YYNGEE. This CDR3 spans 15 amino acids. J was trimmed by 0 bases and V by 2 bases; bases with no gene match: 4. CDR3 sequence: CASSVRTGLNTEAFF. The CDR3 nucleotides are TGTGCCAGCAGCGTCCGGACAGGACTGAACACTGAAGCTTTCTTT.

A few counts support this clone. The J gene is TRBJ1-3, the V gene TRBV5-1; 7 bases are shared with TRBD1. The CDR3 covers 17 residues. V lost 3 bases, J lost 2 bases, and 11 bases stayed unmatched. Germline lookup yields CDR1 SGHRS and CDR2 YFSETQ. Here the CDR3 DNA reads TGCGCCAGCAGCTCCGCGGTTCTTGGACAGGCTGGAAACACCATATATTTT. Amino acid sequence: CASSSAVLGQAGNTIYF.

The chain carries TRBV7-2 and TRBJ1-2, with 8 positions matching TRBD1. This CDR3 is built from 19 residues. CDR1 and CDR2 (germline): SGHTA, FQGNSA. The V and J ends lost 5 bases and 8 bases, in that order; junction bases with no gene match: 25. CDR3 sequence: CASSRRTRTGLDSPLGYTF. The DNA for the CDR3 is TGTGCCAGCAGCCGACGCACCCGGACAGGGTTGGATTCACCCTTGGGCTACACCTTC.

This clone appeared a few times. The genes are TRBV27 and TRBJ1-5; 10 nucleotides line up with TRBD1. V shed 5 bases, J shed 7 bases, and the junction held 8 bases outside the gene matches. The CDR3 is 15 residues long. Germline lookup yields CDR1 MNHEY and CDR2 SMNVEV (reference sequence). CDR3 sequence reads: CASSAMTGGEQPQHF. The CDR3 DNA reads as TGTGCCAGCAGTGCGATGACAGGGGGCGAACAGCCCCAGCATTTT.

The chain joins TRBV11-2 to TRBJ2-7; D may be TRBD1 or TRBD2 (5 bases each). The CDR3 is 15 amino acids. Trimming pared 3 bases from V and 2 bases from J, leaving 14 bases between. CDR1 is SGHAT, CDR2 FQNNGV, per germline. CDR3 coding DNA: TGTGCCAGCAGCTTCCAGCCCGGGGCCCCCTACGAGCAGTACTTC. Its protein is CASSFQPGAPYEQYF.

The CDR3 spells CASSLEGRGTGKGEQFF. Written as DNA, the CDR3 is TGCGCCAGCAGCTTGGAGGGGCGAGGGACAGGGAAGGGTGAGCAGTTCTTC. This chain connects TRBV5-1 to TRBJ2-1, with 9 bases identical to TRBD1. V gave up 0 bases and J gave up 9 bases; unmatched junction bases: 13. There are 17 residues in the CDR3. Per the germline V gene, CDR1 is SGHRS and CDR2 is YFSETQ.